This T cell receptor beta chain was sequenced for a study of blood T cell repertoires in COVID-19. For the study at large: There were acute and convalescent COVID-19 samples, and they came from the United States, Italy and Spain.

V was shortened by 4 bases and J by 6 bases, with 12 bases between the two germline ends. Per germline, CDR1 SQVTM and CDR2 ANQGSEA. CDR3 length: 13 amino acids. As processed by the authors: Scientists estimated how many nucleated cells there were by amplifying reference gene primers. Profiling relied on immunoSEQ multiplex PCR, and the TCRdb table lists in-frame clones only, not all of them. The DNA was the basis for D and trimming; V, J and clone size are from that table. The repertoire holds tens of thousands of clones, with about nine tenths as singletons. Material for sequencing was peripheral blood. The sequence was obtained from a human donor with active COVID-19. The donor label of this sample is uncertain. V usage is TRBV29-1 and J usage is TRBJ2-2; possible D gene TRBD1, 8 bases. CDR3 region: CSVGTGGAGELFF. The CDR3 nucleotides are TGCAGCGTTGGTACAGGGGGGGCCGGGGAGCTGTTTTTT.